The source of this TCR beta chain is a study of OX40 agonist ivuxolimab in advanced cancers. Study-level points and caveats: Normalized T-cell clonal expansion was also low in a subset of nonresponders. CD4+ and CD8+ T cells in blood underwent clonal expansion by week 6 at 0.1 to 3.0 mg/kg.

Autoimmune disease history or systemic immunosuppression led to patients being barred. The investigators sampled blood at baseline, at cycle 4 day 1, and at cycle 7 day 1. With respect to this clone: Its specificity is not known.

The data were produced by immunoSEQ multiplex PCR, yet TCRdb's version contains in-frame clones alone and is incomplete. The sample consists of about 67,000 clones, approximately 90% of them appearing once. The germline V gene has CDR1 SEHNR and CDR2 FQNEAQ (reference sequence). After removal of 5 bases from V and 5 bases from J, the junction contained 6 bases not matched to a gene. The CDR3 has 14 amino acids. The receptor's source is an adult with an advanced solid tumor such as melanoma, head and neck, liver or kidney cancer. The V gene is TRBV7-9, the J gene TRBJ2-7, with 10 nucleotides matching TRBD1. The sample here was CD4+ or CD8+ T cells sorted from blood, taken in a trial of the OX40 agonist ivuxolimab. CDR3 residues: CASSTGTGVDEQYF. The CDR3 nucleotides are TGTGCCAGCAGCACCGGGACAGGGGTGGACGAGCAGTACTTC. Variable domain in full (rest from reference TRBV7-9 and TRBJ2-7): DTGVSQNPRHKITKRGQNVTFRCDPISEHNRLYWYRQTLGQGPEFLTYFQNEAQLEKSRLLSDRFSAERPKGSFSTLEIQRTEQGDSAMYLCASSTGTGVDEQYFGPGTRLTVT.